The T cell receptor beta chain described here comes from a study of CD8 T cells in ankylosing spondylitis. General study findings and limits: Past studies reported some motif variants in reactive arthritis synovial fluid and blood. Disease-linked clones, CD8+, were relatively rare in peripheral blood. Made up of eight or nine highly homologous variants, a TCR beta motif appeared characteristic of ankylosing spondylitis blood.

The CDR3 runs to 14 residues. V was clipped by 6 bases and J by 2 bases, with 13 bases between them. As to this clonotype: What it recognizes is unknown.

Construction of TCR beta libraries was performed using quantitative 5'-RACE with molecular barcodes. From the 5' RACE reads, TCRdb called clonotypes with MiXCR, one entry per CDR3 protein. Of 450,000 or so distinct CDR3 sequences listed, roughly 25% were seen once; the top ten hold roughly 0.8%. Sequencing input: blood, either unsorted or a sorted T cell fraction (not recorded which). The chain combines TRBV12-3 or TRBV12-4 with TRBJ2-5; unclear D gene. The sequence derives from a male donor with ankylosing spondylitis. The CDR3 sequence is CASSRTSRQETQYF. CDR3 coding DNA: TGTGCCAGCAGCCGTACGTCGAGGCAAGAGACCCAGTACTTC.